This T cell receptor (beta chain) was observed in a study of OX40 agonist ivuxolimab in advanced cancers. Only in-frame clones appear in the TCRdb table, and some are missing; sequencing was by immunoSEQ multiplex PCR. The sample records around 110,000 clones, just over 90% being singletons. This CDR3 has 14 amino acids. The J segment lost 1 base and the V segment lost 6 bases, leaving 6 bases of the junction unmatched. CDR1 is KGHSH and CDR2 is LQKENI in the germline V gene. Blood specimens came from baseline, cycle 4 day 1, and cycle 7 day 1. The sequence derives from an adult with an advanced solid tumor such as melanoma, head and neck, liver or kidney cancer. This chain uses TRBV18 with TRBJ2-7; 7 bases line up with TRBD1. The material sequenced was CD4+ or CD8+ T cells sorted from blood, taken in a trial of the OX40 agonist ivuxolimab. The CDR3 sequence: CASSPGQPSYEQYF. CDR3 DNA: TGTGCCAGCTCGCCGGGACAGCCGTCCTACGAGCAGTACTTC.